These 15 T cell receptor beta chains share one sample of origin, sequenced in a study of blood T cell repertoires in COVID-19. Profiled with immunoSEQ multiplex PCR; TCRdb holds only in-frame clones, not every one. The profile shows under 90,000 clones, about 73% of them singletons. Specimen: peripheral blood. Receptors were obtained from a man aged 45-65 years with active or convalescent COVID-19.

This clone came up once. Written as DNA, the CDR3 is TGCGCCAGCAGCCACTTGTGGGACAGGGGCTCCTACGAGCAGTACTTC. It is translated as CASSHLWDRGSYEQYF. The chain uses TRBV4-1 and TRBJ2-7; TRBD1 agrees at 10 bases. The V segment lost 3 bases and the J segment 0 bases; nucleotides outside the gene matches: 5. CDR3 size: 16 residues. Germline V lookup: CDR1 MGHRA, CDR2 YSYEKL.

This clone was seen just once. The rearrangement uses TRBV24-1 and TRBJ2-1, with TRBD1 identical over 8 bases. The CDR3 consists of 16 residues. Germline V gives CDR1 KGHDR, CDR2 SFDVKD. Trimming at V came to 4 bases and at J to 5 bases, leaving 9 bases not matched to a gene. CDR3 in amino acids: CATSDPRTGSNNEQFF. CDR3 DNA sequence: TGTGCCACCAGTGACCCTAGGACAGGGAGTAACAATGAGCAGTTCTTC.

Only a few counts were recorded for this clone. The sample contains more than one DNA sequence encoding this CDR3. This sequence joins TRBV29-1 and TRBJ2-1; D is unresolved. CDR3 length equals 11 residues. V was clipped by 4 bases and J by 5 bases, with 6 bases between them. CDR1 is SQVTM, CDR2 ANQGSEA, per germline. CDR3 sequence reads: CSVVPDNEQFF. In nucleotides, the CDR3 is TGCAGCGTTGTTCCGGACAATGAGCAGTTCTTC.

CDR3 sequence (DNA): TGTGCCAGCTCACCACCGTCGGGACAGGGGGATTCCTACGAGCAGTACTTC. This codes for CASSPPSGQGDSYEQYF. V gene TRBV18 combines with J gene TRBJ2-7, with 11 bases identical to TRBD1. The CDR3 loop spans 17 amino acids. V trimming: 0 bases; J trimming: 1 base; junction bases outside the gene matches: 5. Germline-derived CDR1 and CDR2 are KGHSH and LQKENI.

The rearrangement uses TRBV9 and TRBJ2-7; 7 bases are shared with TRBD1. The CDR3 covers 14 residues. The germline CDR1 and CDR2 sequences are SGDLS and YYNGEE. V was pared by 6 bases and J by 4 bases, with 10 bases of the junction left unmatched. The CDR3: CASNIHRGKYEQYF. CDR3 coding DNA: TGTGCCAGCAACATCCACAGGGGTAAGTACGAGCAGTACTTC.

The chain is built from TRBV7-6 and TRBJ2-3, with 9 bases matching TRBD2. The CDR3 consists of 16 residues. CDR1 is SGHVS, CDR2 FNYEAQ, per germline. The V and J ends lost 2 bases and 2 bases, in that order; junction bases with no gene match: 5. This CDR3 is CASSLLAGESTDTQYF. In nucleotides, the CDR3 is TGTGCCAGCAGCTTATTAGCGGGGGAATCCACAGATACGCAGTATTTT.

V and J are TRBV19 and TRBJ1-1; possible D gene TRBD1, 5 bases. This CDR3 is built from 13 residues. Germline assignment: CDR1 LNHDA and CDR2 SQIVND (reference sequence). V was clipped by 7 bases and J by 6 bases, with 15 bases between them. The CDR3 nucleotides are TGTGCCAGTACCCCTGGGGGGGATCCTGAAGCTTTCTTT. Translation: CASTPGGDPEAFF.

J is TRBJ1-3 and V is TRBV2; D unclear. This CDR3 has 14 amino acids. Deletions cut 7 bases from V and 0 bases from J, with 10 bases between. Per the germline V gene, CDR1 is SNHLY and CDR2 is FYNNEI. The DNA of the CDR3 is TGTGCCAGCACCGCTCTACCCTCTGGAAACACCATATATTTT. The encoded protein is CASTALPSGNTIYF.

The chain combines TRBV27 with TRBJ2-1; TRBD1 is a possible D gene (5 bases). V lost 2 bases to trimming and J lost 6 bases, with 14 bases between them. The CDR3 is 15 amino acids. Germline V lookup: CDR1 MNHEY, CDR2 SMNVEV (reference sequence). In nucleotides, the CDR3 is TGTGCCAGCAGTTTAGGGGCAGGGATGGGCAATGAGCAGTTCTTC. Translation: CASSLGAGMGNEQFF.

The chain employs TRBV7-2 and TRBJ1-5; TRBD1 matches 11 bases. The CDR3 contains 15 residues. CDR1 and CDR2 from the germline V gene are SGHTA and FQGNSA. J lost 9 bases, V lost 1 base, and 5 bases had no gene match. CDR3 residues: CASSLDRTGGRPQHF. Here the CDR3 DNA reads TGTGCCAGCAGCTTAGACCGGACAGGGGGCAGGCCCCAGCATTTT.

The V and J genes are TRBV12-3 or TRBV12-4 and TRBJ2-7, with TRBD1 as a possible D gene (5 bases). V was trimmed by 5 bases and J by 6 bases, leaving 14 bases between them. The CDR3 runs 13 residues. The CDR3 loop reads CASSPTQGSEQYF. The CDR3 nucleotides read TGTGCCAGCAGTCCTACCCAGGGAAGCGAGCAGTACTTC.

The rearrangement joins TRBV9 to TRBJ1-4; a possible D gene is TRBD1 (5 bases). The CDR3 runs 15 residues. CDR1 and CDR2 (germline): SGDLS, YYNGEE. Trimming left V 4 bases short and J 7 bases short, with 17 bases between. The CDR3 loop reads CASSRGGGGTEKLFF. The CDR3 DNA reads as TGTGCCAGCAGCCGCGGTGGGGGAGGGACTGAAAAACTGTTTTTT.

V gene TRBV28 combines with J gene TRBJ2-5; a possible D gene is TRBD2 (5 bases). Germline lookup yields CDR1 MDHEN and CDR2 SYDVKM. Trimming took off 7 bases at V and 5 bases at J, with 11 bases between the two ends. The CDR3 totals 12 residues. This CDR3 reads CASNGIGETQYF. CDR3 in DNA: TGTGCCAGCAACGGGATCGGGGAGACCCAGTACTTC.

Here the CDR3 reads CASSLNREGTQYF. For the CDR3, the DNA is TGTGCCAGCAGTTTAAACAGGGAAGGGACCCAGTACTTC. The V call is TRBV12-3 or TRBV12-4, the J call TRBJ2-5; D is possibly TRBD1 (6 bases). The CDR3 runs 13 residues. Trimming left V 2 bases short and J 7 bases short, with 11 bases between.

This clone appeared a single time. This chain connects TRBV21-1 to TRBJ1-4; TRBD1, as called in the table, went unchecked against the DNA. TRBV21-1 constitutes a pseudogene. This CDR3 is 12 amino acids long. This chain's CDR3 is CASPPQGEKLFF. CDR3 sequence (DNA): TGTGCCAGCCCCCCCCAGGGAGAAAAACTGTTTTTT.